What follows is one T cell receptor (beta chain) and its context. Its target is not known. This entry comes from a study of cytomegalovirus exposure and HLA in healthy donors. The overall study: Roughly 80 million unique TCRs from HLA-typed donors were held in an early data release. General observations from the study: In vitro testing confirmed a few CMV-associated chains as specific for CMV antigens.

The study ran its PCR with 60 Vbeta and 13 Jbeta primers. Some clones are missing from TCRdb's copy, which holds only in-frame ones; the method was immunoSEQ multiplex PCR. The table has 100,000 to 120,000 clones, less than 85% seen once; the top ten hold over 10%. This CDR3 is 15 amino acids long. Germline assignment: CDR1 SGHAT and CDR2 FQNNGV. The V end lost 5 bases, the J end lost 5 bases, and 15 bases lay between the germline ends. Each donor was nominally healthy when sampled (though unrecorded immune exposures were likely). The sequencing sample was made of PBMCs. The source is a man aged 25 to 40 in good health and CMV-seropositive. J is TRBJ2-2 and V is TRBV11-2; TRBD2 is a possible D gene (5 bases). CDR3 nucleotides: TGTGCCAGCAGCCCCGGTGGACTTGGGACCGGGGAGCTGTTTTTT. Protein: CASSPGGLGTGELFF.